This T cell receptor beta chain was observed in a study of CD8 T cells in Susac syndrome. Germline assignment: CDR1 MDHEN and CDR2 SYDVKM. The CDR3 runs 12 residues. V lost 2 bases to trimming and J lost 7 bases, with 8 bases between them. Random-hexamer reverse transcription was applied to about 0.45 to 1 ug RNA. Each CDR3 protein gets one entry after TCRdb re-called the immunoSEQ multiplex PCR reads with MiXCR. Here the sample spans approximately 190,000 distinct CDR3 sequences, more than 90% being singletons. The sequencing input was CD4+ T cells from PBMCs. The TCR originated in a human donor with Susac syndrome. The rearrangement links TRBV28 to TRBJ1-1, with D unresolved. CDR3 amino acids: CASSLRAVEAFF. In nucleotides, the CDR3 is TGTGCCAGCAGTTTACGGGCGGTTGAAGCTTTCTTT.